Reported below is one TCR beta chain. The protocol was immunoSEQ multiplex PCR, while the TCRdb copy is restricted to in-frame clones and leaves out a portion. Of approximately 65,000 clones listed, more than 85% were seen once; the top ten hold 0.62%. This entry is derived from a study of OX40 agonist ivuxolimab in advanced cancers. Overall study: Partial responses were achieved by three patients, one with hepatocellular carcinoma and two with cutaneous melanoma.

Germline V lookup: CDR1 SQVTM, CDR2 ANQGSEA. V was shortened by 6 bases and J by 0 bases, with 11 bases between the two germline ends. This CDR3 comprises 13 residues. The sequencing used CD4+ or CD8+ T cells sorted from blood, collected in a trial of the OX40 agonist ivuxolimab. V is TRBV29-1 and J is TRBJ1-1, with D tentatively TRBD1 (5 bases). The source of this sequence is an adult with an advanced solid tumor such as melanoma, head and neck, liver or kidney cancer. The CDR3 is CSVAGTVNTEAFF. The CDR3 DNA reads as TGCAGCGTGGCCGGGACCGTGAACACTGAAGCTTTCTTT.